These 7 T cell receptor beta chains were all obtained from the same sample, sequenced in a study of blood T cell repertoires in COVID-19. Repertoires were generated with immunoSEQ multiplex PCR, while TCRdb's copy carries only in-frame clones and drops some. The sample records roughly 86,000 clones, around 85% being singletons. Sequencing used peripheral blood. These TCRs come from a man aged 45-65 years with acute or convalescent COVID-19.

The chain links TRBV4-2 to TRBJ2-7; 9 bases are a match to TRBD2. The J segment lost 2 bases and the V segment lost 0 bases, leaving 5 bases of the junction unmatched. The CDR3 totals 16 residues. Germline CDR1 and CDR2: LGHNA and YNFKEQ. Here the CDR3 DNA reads TGTGCCAGCAGCCAAGATCTCGAGCGGGGGGCCTACGAGCAGTACTTC. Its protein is CASSQDLERGAYEQYF.

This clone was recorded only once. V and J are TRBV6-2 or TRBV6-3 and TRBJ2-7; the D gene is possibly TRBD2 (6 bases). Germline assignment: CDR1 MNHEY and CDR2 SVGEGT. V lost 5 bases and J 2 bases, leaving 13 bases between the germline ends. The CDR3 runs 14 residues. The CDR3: CASSGVVAAYEQYF. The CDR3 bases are TGTGCCAGCAGTGGAGTGGTAGCGGCCTACGAGCAGTACTTC.

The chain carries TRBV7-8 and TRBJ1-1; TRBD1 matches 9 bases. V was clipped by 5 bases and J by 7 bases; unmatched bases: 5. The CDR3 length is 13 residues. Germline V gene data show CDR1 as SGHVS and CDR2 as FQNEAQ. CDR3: CASSIGQGLEAFF. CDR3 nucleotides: TGTGCCAGCAGCATCGGACAGGGGCTTGAAGCTTTCTTT.

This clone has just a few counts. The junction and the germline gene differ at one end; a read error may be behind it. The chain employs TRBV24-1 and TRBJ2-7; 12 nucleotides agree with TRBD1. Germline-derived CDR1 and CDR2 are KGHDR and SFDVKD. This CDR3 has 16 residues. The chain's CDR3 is CATSDTGTGGSDEQYF. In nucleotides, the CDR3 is TGTGCCACCAGTGATACCGGGACAGGGGGCTCCGACGAGCAGTACTTC.

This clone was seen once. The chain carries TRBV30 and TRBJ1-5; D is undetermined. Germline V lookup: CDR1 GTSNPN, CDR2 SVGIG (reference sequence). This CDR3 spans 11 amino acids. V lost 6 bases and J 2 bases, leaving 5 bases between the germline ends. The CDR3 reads CACGGNQPQHF. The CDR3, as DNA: TGTGCCTGCGGGGGCAATCAGCCCCAGCATTTT.

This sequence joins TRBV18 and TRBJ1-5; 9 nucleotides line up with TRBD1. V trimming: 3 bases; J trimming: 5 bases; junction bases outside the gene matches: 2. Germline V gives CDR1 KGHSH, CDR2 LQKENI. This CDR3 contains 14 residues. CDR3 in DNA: TGTGCCAGCTCACCTGGACAGGGGCATCAGCCCCAGCATTTT. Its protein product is CASSPGQGHQPQHF. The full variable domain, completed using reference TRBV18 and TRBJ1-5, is NAGVMQNPRHLVRRRGQEARLRCSPMKGHSHVYWYRQLPEEGLKFMVYLQKENIIDESGMPKERFSAEFPKEGPSILRIQQVVRGDSAAYFCASSPGQGHQPQHFGDGTRLSIL.

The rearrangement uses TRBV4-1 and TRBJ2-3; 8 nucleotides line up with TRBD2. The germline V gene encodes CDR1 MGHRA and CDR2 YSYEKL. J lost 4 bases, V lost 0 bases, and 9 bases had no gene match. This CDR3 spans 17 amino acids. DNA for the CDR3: TGCGCCAGCAGCCAAGATAGAGCTAGCGGGCTCGCAGATACGCAGTATTTT. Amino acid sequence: CASSQDRASGLADTQYF.